A selection of T cell receptor beta chains follows, all from one sample in a study of blood T cell repertoires in COVID-19. The table came from immunoSEQ multiplex PCR; TCRdb's copy has only in-frame clones and leaves some out. The profile shows about 300,000 clones, over 85% of them singletons. Material: PBMCs or T cells enriched from blood (not recorded which). The receptors shown here come from a woman aged 45-60 years who had been exposed to COVID-19. Each CDR3 is given with its conserved first and last residue. The D gene is left open where the match is weak. Size tells how often a clone was seen (once, few, many) or the class of an expanded clone, and some rows leave it out.

d_call	v_call	j_call	clone_size	cdr3_aa	cdr3_nt
.	TRBV3-1/TRBV3-2	TRBJ1-2	once	CASSQDGGREVSAVGYTF	TGTGCCAGCAGCCAAGACGGTGGCAGGGAAGTCTCTGCCGTGGGCTACACCTTC
TRBD2	TRBV4-2	TRBJ2-1	.	CASSQDPGGGFNEQFF	TGTGCCAGCAGCCAAGATCCGGGGGGGGGTTTTAATGAGCAGTTCTTC
TRBD1	TRBV18	TRBJ2-2	.	CASSQILGQGMNTGELFF	TGTGCCAGCTCACAAATCCTGGGACAGGGTATGAACACCGGGGAGCTGTTTTTT
TRBD1	TRBV4-1	TRBJ1-2	.	CASSQDKGADGYTF	TGCGCCAGCAGCCAAGATAAGGGGGCAGATGGCTACACCTTC
TRBD1	TRBV28	TRBJ1-5	.	CASSSGQVNSNQPQHF	TGTGCCAGCAGTTCAGGACAGGTTAATAGCAATCAGCCCCAGCATTTT
.	TRBV7-9	TRBJ2-5	.	CASSLGGGETQYF	TGTGCCAGCAGCTTAGGGGGCGGAGAGACCCAGTACTTC
TRBD2	TRBV5-1	TRBJ2-1	.	CASSLFPSGGNYNEQFF	TGCGCCAGCAGCTTGTTCCCTAGCGGGGGGAATTACAATGAGCAGTTCTTC
.	TRBV7-2	TRBJ1-1	.	CASEGGGSNTEAFF	TGTGCCAGCGAGGGGGGGGGATCCAACACTGAAGCTTTCTTT
.	TRBV20-1	TRBJ1-2	.	CSANQGYGYTF	TGCAGTGCCAATCAGGGGTATGGCTACACCTTC
TRBD2	TRBV4-1	TRBJ2-2	.	CASSPSGGGLTGELFF	TGCGCCAGCAGCCCCTCGGGGGGGGGCCTGACCGGGGAGCTGTTTTTT
.	TRBV5-6	TRBJ1-2	.	CASSGMPVGSYGYTF	TGTGCCAGCAGCGGAATGCCGGTAGGGAGCTATGGCTACACCTTC
TRBD2	TRBV4-2	TRBJ2-7	.	CASSPTSGGDEQYF	TGTGCCAGCAGCCCGACTAGCGGGGGGGACGAGCAGTACTTC
TRBD2	TRBV10-1	TRBJ2-7	.	CARPPGGDAARVLAEQYF	TGCGCTCGCCCTCCGGGGGGGGATGCGGCAAGGGTGTTGGCCGAGCAGTACTTC
.	TRBV19	TRBJ2-2	.	CASEVAGANTGELFF	TGTGCCAGTGAAGTGGCAGGGGCGAACACCGGGGAGCTGTTTTTT
.	TRBV4-1	TRBJ2-3	.	CASSQVWRGGTDTQYF	TGCGCCAGCAGCCAAGTTTGGCGGGGAGGCACAGATACGCAGTATTTT
TRBD2	TRBV27	TRBJ2-7	.	CASRGLAGYEQYF	TGTGCCAGCAGGGGACTAGCGGGATACGAGCAGTACTTC
.	TRBV27	TRBJ2-4	.	CASSFRGSGIQYF	TGTGCCAGCAGCTTCAGGGGCTCGGGCATTCAGTACTTC
TRBD1	TRBV20-1	TRBJ1-2	.	CSAAQGDGYTF	TGCAGTGCTGCACAGGGGGATGGCTACACCTTC
TRBD1	TRBV19	TRBJ2-5	.	CASSRTGVQETQYF	TGTGCCAGTAGTAGGACAGGGGTCCAAGAGACCCAGTACTTC
.	TRBV11-2	TRBJ2-5	.	CASSLPLLYQETQYF	TGTGCCAGCAGCTTACCGCTACTGTATCAAGAGACCCAGTACTTC
.	TRBV6-1	TRBJ1-4	.	CASSEKLWAATNEKLFF	TGTGCCAGCAGTGAAAAACTTTGGGCAGCAACTAATGAAAAACTGTTTTTT
TRBD2	TRBV3-1/TRBV3-2	TRBJ2-1	.	CASSPTSGGAQNEQFF	TGTGCCAGCAGCCCGACGAGCGGGGGGGCCCAGAATGAGCAGTTCTTC
TRBD1	TRBV6-5	TRBJ1-6	.	CASRGTGDGNSPLHF	TGTGCCAGCAGGGGAACAGGGGACGGTAATTCACCCCTCCACTTT
.	TRBV19	TRBJ1-5	.	CASSIDRESRNQPQHF	TGTGCCAGTAGTATCGATCGTGAGAGTCGCAATCAGCCCCAGCATTTT
TRBD2	TRBV11-1	TRBJ2-7	.	CASSKGGELTEQYF	TGTGCCAGCAGCAAGGGAGGGGAGCTTACCGAGCAGTACTTC
.	TRBV7-2	TRBJ2-4	.	CASRANAAKNIQYF	TGTGCCAGCAGGGCAAACGCAGCCAAAAACATTCAGTACTTC
.	TRBV19	TRBJ2-3	once	CASSIDSARVTDTQYF	TGTGCCAGTAGTATAGATTCCGCCAGGGTAACAGATACGCAGTATTTT
.	TRBV28	TRBJ2-7	.	CASSWNGDEQYF	TGTGCCAGCAGTTGGAACGGGGACGAGCAGTACTTC
.	TRBV5-6	TRBJ2-7	.	CASSVLDYEQYF	TGTGCCAGCAGCGTGCTAGACTACGAGCAGTACTTC
TRBD1	TRBV7-2	TRBJ1-4	.	CASSVGTGGFREKLFF	TGTGCCAGCAGCGTTGGGACAGGGGGCTTTCGTGAAAAACTGTTTTTT
TRBD1	TRBV28	TRBJ2-7	.	CASSFGPGTGFYEQYF	TGTGCCAGCAGTTTCGGCCCCGGGACAGGGTTCTACGAGCAGTACTTC
.	TRBV29-1	TRBJ2-1	.	CSDRGFGENEQFF	TGCAGCGACCGGGGATTTGGCGAAAATGAGCAGTTCTTC
TRBD2	TRBV27	TRBJ2-7	.	CASRLLAGGYYEQYF	TGTGCCAGCAGGTTACTAGCGGGGGGATACTACGAGCAGTACTTC
.	TRBV18	TRBJ2-3	once	CASSRGGANTQYF	TGTGCCAGCTCACGAGGGGGGGCAAATACGCAGTATTTT
TRBD1	TRBV5-1	TRBJ2-7	.	CASSTAGGSYYEQYF	TGCGCCAGCAGCACCGCAGGGGGTAGCTACTACGAGCAGTACTTC
.	TRBV6-1	TRBJ1-2	once	CASSEGGAIPLYGYTF	TGTGCCAGCAGTGAAGGTGGAGCCATTCCCCTCTATGGCTACACCTTC
TRBD2	TRBV6-5	TRBJ2-5	.	CASFGGTSAKETQYF	TGTGCCAGCTTTGGGGGGACTAGCGCTAAAGAGACCCAGTACTTC
TRBD2	TRBV2	TRBJ2-1	.	CASSPGTSWNEQFF	TGTGCCAGCAGCCCCGGGACTAGCTGGAATGAGCAGTTCTTC
TRBD1	TRBV3-1/TRBV3-2	TRBJ1-6	.	CASSQHRGGTGNSPLHF	TGTGCCAGCAGCCAACACAGGGGGGGTACAGGTAATTCACCCCTCCACTTT
.	TRBV29-1	TRBJ1-1	.	CSANRLDTEAFF	TGCAGCGCCAACAGGCTCGACACTGAAGCTTTCTTT
TRBD1	TRBV27	TRBJ1-2	once	CASSATTGGTDGYTF	TGTGCCAGCAGTGCCACCACAGGGGGCACTGATGGCTACACCTTC
TRBD1	TRBV5-1	TRBJ1-1	.	CASTNRGDSTEAFF	TGCGCCAGCACGAACAGGGGAGATAGCACTGAAGCTTTCTTT